This T cell receptor beta chain was observed in a study of T cell responses to AZD1222 COVID-19 vaccine. This CDR3 spans 13 amino acids. Trimming took 6 bases from V and 8 from J, leaving 16 bases between them. Germline-derived CDR1 and CDR2 are ENHRY and SYGVKD. Profiled with immunoSEQ multiplex PCR; TCRdb holds only in-frame clones, not every one. The table lists some 180,000 clones, about 83% of them singletons. This sequence was found in an adult who received the AZD1222 COVID-19 vaccine. The source material was peripheral blood, sampled 28 days after the second AZD1222 dose. This rearrangement joins TRBV10-3 to TRBJ1-2, with D perhaps matching TRBD1 (5 bases). The CDR3 is CAIRRVGDKGYTF. CDR3 sequence (DNA): TGTGCCATCAGGAGAGTGGGGGATAAGGGCTACACCTTC.